The 4 T cell receptor beta chains below all came from one sample that was sequenced in a study of prognosis after radiotherapy for stage I lung cancer. With two-round multiplex PCR, TCR beta CDR3 sequences were amplified from genomic DNA. Amplification during the initial PCR round employed primers specific to each TRBV and TRBJ gene. TCRdb passed the multiplex PCR reads through MiXCR, listing each CDR3 protein once. The repertoire holds 9,500 to 14,000 distinct CDR3 sequences, approximately 36% seen once, with approximately 50% in the top ten. This sample comprised PBMCs, obtained before or after stereotactic body radiation therapy (not recorded which). All receptors derive from a donor aged 50 or older with non-small cell lung cancer.

CDR3 in amino acids: CASSSTPVEGETQYF. DNA for the CDR3: TGTGCCAGCAGCTCGACTCCAGTGGAGGGTGAGACCCAGTACTTC. The V call is TRBV11-1, the J call TRBJ2-5, with D tentatively TRBD2 (6 bases). The germline CDR1 and CDR2 sequences are SGHAT and FQDESV (reference sequence). V was pared by 4 bases and J by 5 bases, with 17 bases between. CDR3 length equals 15 residues.

By sample share, this clonotype is medium-sized. The chain combines TRBV5-1 with TRBJ2-1; D is possibly TRBD1 (5 bases). The V and J ends lost 4 bases and 0 bases respectively, with 14 bases between them. Germline CDR1 and CDR2: SGHRS and YFSETQ. The length of the CDR3 is 16 residues. CDR3 protein: CASSQSDSSSYNEQFF. The CDR3 coding sequence is TGCGCCAGCAGCCAATCCGACAGTAGCTCCTACAATGAGCAGTTCTTC.

This clonotype has at least ten counts. The V and J genes are TRBV5-1 and TRBJ2-1, with 12 bases aligning to TRBD2. CDR3 size: 16 residues. Germline V gene data show CDR1 as SGHRS and CDR2 as YFSETQ. The J segment lost 0 bases and the V segment lost 5 bases, leaving 3 bases of the junction unmatched. The CDR3 nucleotides read TGCGCCAGCAGACTAGCGGGGGGAAGCTCCTACAATGAGCAGTTCTTC. This codes for CASRLAGGSSYNEQFF.

The J gene is TRBJ1-5, the V gene TRBV12-3 or TRBV12-4, with TRBD1 as a possible D gene (5 bases). The CDR3 totals 13 residues. The CDR3 DNA reads TGTGTCACTAGTTTGTTGGGGGATCAGCCCCAGCATTTT. Translating gives CVTSLLGDQPQHF.